A single sample is the source of the 29 T cell receptor beta chains below, sequenced in a study of T cells in Graves' hyperthyroidism and ophthalmopathy. Regions amplified from RNA transcripts were the TCR beta CDR3 regions. The study used the HTBI primer set for a first-round RT-PCR of the TCR CDR3. TCRdb ran MiXCR on the multiplex PCR reads and lists one entry per CDR3 protein. The repertoire holds around 450,000 distinct CDR3 sequences, with approximately 13% as singletons. The source material was blood. Every receptor here comes from a woman aged 18-29 years with Graves' hyperthyroidism.

A few counts support this clonotype. A much more abundant neighbour one base away suggests this may be a read error. This chain joins TRBV12-3 or TRBV12-4 and TRBJ2-5; 15 bases are a match to TRBD2. The CDR3 loop spans 13 amino acids. The CDR3 DNA reads TGTACCAGCAGCCCCGGACTAGCGGGAGGGTGGTACTTC. Its translation: CTSSPGLAGGWYF.

This clonotype has only a few counts. The gene calls are TRBV6-1 and TRBJ2-7, with D unclear. CDR1 MNHNS and CDR2 SASEGT come from the germline V gene. This CDR3 comprises 15 residues. Trimming pared 2 bases from V and 0 bases from J, leaving 11 bases between. Here the CDR3 reads CASSELVFTSYEQYF. The CDR3, as DNA: TGTGCCAGCAGTGAACTGGTGTTTACCTCCTACGAGCAGTACTTC.

This clonotype was observed many times. The chain employs TRBV9 and TRBJ1-2; D is unclear. There are 15 residues in the CDR3. V was cut by 0 bases and J by 0 bases, with 9 bases left in between. Germline CDR1 is SGDLS and CDR2 is YYNGEE. CDR3 residues: CASSVARQANYGYTF. The DNA of the CDR3 is TGTGCCAGCAGCGTAGCCAGGCAAGCTAACTATGGCTACACCTTC. The full variable domain, rest sourced from reference TRBV9 and TRBJ1-2, is DSGVTQTPKHLITATGQRVTLRCSPRSGDLSVYWYQQSLDQGLQFLIQYYNGEERAKGNILERFSAQQFPDLHSELNLSSLELGDSALYFCASSVARQANYGYTFGSGTRLTVV.

This clonotype was counted many times. This sequence joins TRBV7-8 and TRBJ2-1; TRBD2 matches 16 bases. The junction had 10 bases not matched to a gene; V was cut back by 1 base and J by 1 base. From germline, CDR1 is SGHVS and CDR2 FQNEAQ. The CDR3 is 21 amino acids. DNA of the CDR3: TGTGCCAGCAGCTTAGGGTCCGGGACTAGCGGGAGGGTGGGTTCCTACAATGAGCAGTTCTTC. Translated: CASSLGSGTSGRVGSYNEQFF.

This clonotype has just a few counts. The chain links TRBV18 to TRBJ1-1; the match to TRBD1 covers 9 bases. Germline loops: CDR1 KGHSH, CDR2 LQKENI. J lost 11 bases, V lost 0 bases, and 10 bases had no gene match. The CDR3 has 15 residues. CDR3 in amino acids: CASSPPWDRDGPAFF. The CDR3 nucleotides read TGTGCCAGCTCACCACCTTGGGACAGGGATGGTCCGGCTTTCTTT.

A few counts support this clonotype. The rearrangement joins TRBV15 to TRBJ1-5, with TRBD1 matching 8 bases. Germline CDR1 and CDR2: LNHNV and YYDKDF (reference sequence). The CDR3 is made up of 14 amino acids. Trimming at V came to 5 bases and at J to 3 bases, leaving 3 bases not matched to a gene. CDR3 coding DNA: TGTGCCACCAGCCGGACAGGGAACAATCAGCCCCAGCATTTT. Protein product: CATSRTGNNQPQHF.

The chain couples TRBV6-1 to TRBJ1-1; D unclear. The germline V and J ends were trimmed by 6 bases and 5 bases, with 7 bases remaining between them. Germline V gene lookup returns CDR1 MNHNS and CDR2 SASEGT. The CDR3 has 11 residues. The CDR3 DNA sequence: TGTGCCAGCAGGAGAGGGACTGAAGCTTTCTTT. It encodes CASRRGTEAFF.

V and J are TRBV19 and TRBJ2-1; D remains unclear. The CDR3 spans 12 residues. V shed 5 bases and J shed 10 bases, with 12 bases lying between them. Germline CDR1 LNHDA, CDR2 SQIVND (reference sequence). CDR3 sequence: CASSPASREQFF. The CDR3 DNA reads as TGTGCCAGTAGTCCAGCCTCCCGGGAGCAGTTCTTC.

This clonotype was observed at least ten times. This chain links TRBV10-1 with TRBJ2-5; 13 bases are shared with TRBD2. Germline V CDR1 and CDR2: WNHNN, SYGVQD (reference sequence). There are 17 residues in the CDR3. The junction had 9 bases not matched to a gene; V was cut back by 3 bases and J by 5 bases. CDR3 protein: CASSERPLGLAGETQYF. CDR3 sequence (DNA): TGCGCCAGCAGTGAACGGCCCCTGGGACTAGCGGGGGAGACCCAGTACTTC.

In this sample, this clonotype turned up many times. The chain links TRBV12-3 or TRBV12-4 to TRBJ2-6; D is perhaps TRBD1 (6 bases). The CDR3 has 18 amino acids. Deletions cut 3 bases from V and 0 bases from J, with 15 bases between. CDR3 sequence: CASSLGGTRSSGANVLTF. The CDR3 nucleotides read TGTGCCAGCAGTTTGGGTGGGACAAGAAGCTCTGGGGCCAACGTCCTGACTTTC.

In DNA, the CDR3 is TGTGCCAGCAATCTCTGGGGGACAGAGGCCACCGGGGAGCTGTTTTTT. This sequence encodes CASNLWGTEATGELFF. The rearrangement joins TRBV2 to TRBJ2-2, with TRBD1 identical over 7 bases. The trim removed 7 bases at V and 4 bases at J, leaving 12 bases unmatched. Germline CDR1 is SNHLY and CDR2 is FYNNEI. The CDR3 has 16 residues.

A word on this clonotype: This may stem from a read error, because a much larger clone lies one nucleotide away. V and J are TRBV28 and TRBJ2-1; 8 bases map to TRBD2. Looked up from germline, CDR1 is MDHEN and CDR2 is SYDVKM. CDR3 length: 14 residues. The trim removed 10 bases at V and 6 bases at J, leaving 11 bases unmatched. This CDR3 reads CAITTSEGCNEQFF. Here the CDR3 DNA reads TGTGCCATTACGACTAGCGAGGGCTGCAATGAGCAGTTCTTC.

About this clonotype itself: The junction and the germline gene differ at one end; a read error may be behind it. The chain carries TRBV10-3 and TRBJ1-1; D is undetermined. The length of the CDR3 is 14 residues. Germline V lookup: CDR1 ENHRY, CDR2 SYGVKD. The CDR3 protein is CAIGQGSLNTEAFF. CDR3 in DNA: TGTGCCATCGGTCAAGGGAGCCTGAATACTGAAGCTTTCTTT.

CDR3 in amino acids: CSARRTGGAGGYTF. The DNA of the CDR3 is TGCAGTGCCAGACGGACAGGGGGCGCAGGGGGCTACACCTTC. The chain employs TRBV20-1 and TRBJ1-2; 11 nucleotides line up with TRBD1. The CDR3 is 14 residues long. V lost 6 bases and J lost 8; bases outside the gene matches: 11. Looked up from germline, CDR1 is DFQATT and CDR2 is SNEGSKA (reference sequence).

Regarding this clonotype: A much larger clone sits a single nucleotide away, making a read error possible. The chain links TRBV5-1 to TRBJ1-2; D possibly corresponds to TRBD1 (5 bases). The V end was cut by 2 bases, the J end by 2 bases, with 13 bases between. Germline CDR1 reads SGHRS; CDR2 reads YFSETQ. The CDR3 loop spans 15 amino acids. The CDR3 DNA sequence: TGCGCCAGCAGCTTTGGGGCACAAAGAAACTATGGCTACACCTTC. Translated, it gives CASSFGAQRNYGYTF.

The V and J genes are TRBV7-2 and TRBJ2-5, with 7 bases aligning to TRBD1. The CDR3 contains 16 residues. Germline trimming cut 5 bases from V and 4 bases from J; bases unmatched to any gene: 13. Germline loops: CDR1 SGHTA, CDR2 FQGNSA. The CDR3 DNA follows: TGTGCCAGCAGCGTCCGACTGGGACAGAGGATAGAGACCCAGTACTTC. Residues: CASSVRLGQRIETQYF. The variable domain in full, completed from reference TRBV7-2 and TRBJ2-5, reads GAGVSQSPSNKVTEKGKDVELRCDPISGHTALYWYRQSLGQGLEFLIYFQGNSAPDKSGLPSDRFSAERTGGSVSTLTIQRTQQEDSAVYLCASSVRLGQRIETQYFGPGTRLLVL.

A few counts support this clonotype. J is TRBJ1-4 and V is TRBV6-1; 9 bases match TRBD1. With 6 bases clipped from V and 7 bases from J, the junction kept 3 bases outside the gene matches. The CDR3 sequence is 13 residues long. Germline CDR1 reads MNHNS; CDR2 reads SASEGT. CDR3 loop: CASRSQGAEKLFF. DNA of the CDR3: TGTGCCAGCAGGTCACAGGGGGCTGAAAAACTGTTTTTT.

This clonotype has at least ten counts. V gene TRBV12-3 or TRBV12-4 combines with J gene TRBJ2-7; 9 bases are shared with TRBD1. The CDR3 loop spans 15 amino acids. Trimming removed 6 bases from V and 3 bases from J; junction bases left unmatched: 9. CDR3 protein: CASSPPGTGYYEQYF. CDR3 DNA sequence: TGTGCCAGCAGCCCCCCCGGGACAGGGTACTACGAGCAGTACTTC.

V and J are TRBV28 and TRBJ1-2, with D maybe TRBD1 (6 bases). The V end was cut by 5 bases, the J end by 4 bases, with 17 bases between. Per the germline V gene, CDR1 is MDHEN and CDR2 is SYDVKM. The CDR3 contains 15 residues. The CDR3 nucleotides read TGTGCCAGCAGTCTAACGAACAGGGTTGGCTATGGCTACACCTTC. It yields the protein CASSLTNRVGYGYTF.

Only a few counts were recorded for this clonotype. The junction and the germline gene differ at one end; a read error may be behind it. CDR3 in DNA: TGTGCCAGCAGTTATCCGTCGGGGCAGGGGGAATCCCCCTATGAGCAGTACTTC. Residues: CASSYPSGQGESPYEQYF. V is TRBV7-9 and J is TRBJ2-7, with TRBD1 identical over 7 bases. This CDR3 comprises 18 residues. Germline assignment: CDR1 SEHNR and CDR2 FQNEAQ (reference sequence).

The J gene is TRBJ2-7, the V gene TRBV20-1; D tentatively reads TRBD1 or TRBD2 (6 bases each). From germline, CDR1 is DFQATT and CDR2 SNEGSKA (reference sequence). The ends were cut back, 6 bases at V and 7 bases at J, with 13 bases in the middle. The CDR3 sequence is 11 residues long. The CDR3 here is CSAKGEDEQYF. Here the CDR3 DNA reads TGCAGTGCCAAGGGGGAGGATGAGCAGTACTTC.

This clonotype was picked up many times. The rearrangement joins TRBV12-3 or TRBV12-4 to TRBJ1-2; possible D gene TRBD1, 6 bases. The length of the CDR3 is 15 residues. The V gene lost 5 bases and the J gene lost 0 bases, with 13 bases spanning the gap. The CDR3 sequence is CASSPRTVSNYGYTF. As DNA, the CDR3 is TGTGCCAGCAGTCCCAGGACAGTCTCTAACTATGGCTACACCTTC.

As to this clonotype: A much larger clone is a single base away; this may be a read error. V gene TRBV2 combines with J gene TRBJ2-1; TRBD2 matches 8 bases. The J call may be wrong; the DNA end is better matched by TRBJ2-7. This CDR3 is built from 15 residues. CDR1 is SNHLY, CDR2 FYNNEI, per germline. The CDR3 DNA sequence: TGTGCCAGCAGTGAAGGAGCGGGAGCTCACAATGAGCAGTACTTC. Translating gives CASSEGAGAHNEQYF.

In regard to this clonotype: A much larger clone sits a single nucleotide away, making a read error possible. V gene TRBV3-1 combines with J gene TRBJ2-2, with D perhaps matching TRBD2 (6 bases). This CDR3 region has 16 residues. V was cut by 3 bases and J by 7 bases, with 18 bases left in between. The germline CDR1 and CDR2 sequences are LGHDT and YNNKEL (reference sequence). The CDR3 is CASSQTSGAFLGELFF. CDR3 nucleotide sequence: TGTGCCAGCAGCCAGACGTCGGGAGCATTTCTCGGGGAGCTGTTTTTT. The full variable domain, its missing parts supplied by reference TRBV3-1 and TRBJ2-2, is DTAVSQTPKYLVTQMGNDKSIKCEQNLGHDTMYWYKQDSKKFLKIMFSYNNKELIINETVPNRFSPKSPDKAHLNLHINSLELGDSAVYFCASSQTSGAFLGELFFGEGSRLTVL.

Many counts were recorded for this clonotype. The chain employs TRBV13 and TRBJ1-1; D possibly corresponds to TRBD1 (6 bases). The CDR3 is 16 residues long. CDR1 is PRHDT, CDR2 FYEKMQ, per germline (reference sequence). V dropped 0 bases and J dropped 4 bases, with 15 bases sitting between them. The CDR3 region is CASSLGRGARSTEAFF. The CDR3 region has the DNA TGTGCCAGCAGCTTAGGGCGGGGGGCGCGAAGCACTGAAGCTTTCTTT.

This clonotype was detected ten times or more. The rearrangement joins TRBV5-1 to TRBJ1-2, with 7 bases identical to TRBD1. The CDR3 runs 15 residues. Germline trimming cut 0 bases from V and 8 bases from J; bases unmatched to any gene: 10. Germline values: CDR1 SGHRS, CDR2 YFSETQ. The CDR3 loop is CASSLEPGTAFGYTF. The CDR3 DNA sequence: TGCGCCAGCAGCTTGGAACCCGGGACAGCTTTCGGCTACACCTTC.

In this sample, this clonotype turned up once. Mismatch with germline at one junction end may stem from a read error. This sequence joins TRBV11-2 and TRBJ2-1; 10 nucleotides agree with TRBD2. CDR1 and CDR2 (germline): SGHAT, FQNNGV. The CDR3 is 17 residues long. The CDR3 protein is CASSISPSGGSYSEQFF. For the CDR3, the DNA is TGTGCCAGCAGCATATCTCCTAGCGGGGGCTCCTACAGTGAGCAGTTCTTC.

This clonotype occurred many times. The chain links TRBV6-2 or TRBV6-3 to TRBJ2-7; no reliable D call. Germline V lookup: CDR1 MNHEY, CDR2 SVGEGT. V was pared by 4 bases and J by 3 bases, with 10 bases between. The CDR3 sequence is 13 residues long. The CDR3: CASSLIFHYEQYF. The CDR3 bases are TGTGCCAGCAGTTTAATTTTTCACTACGAGCAGTACTTC.

The J gene is TRBJ2-5, the V gene TRBV12-3 or TRBV12-4; 7 nucleotides align to TRBD1. The CDR3 has 13 amino acids. The V gene end was trimmed by 4 bases and the J gene end by 5 bases; junction bases not matched to a gene: 4. In nucleotides, the CDR3 is TGTGCCAGCAGTTCGGGACAGATGGAGACCCAGTACTTC. This encodes CASSSGQMETQYF.